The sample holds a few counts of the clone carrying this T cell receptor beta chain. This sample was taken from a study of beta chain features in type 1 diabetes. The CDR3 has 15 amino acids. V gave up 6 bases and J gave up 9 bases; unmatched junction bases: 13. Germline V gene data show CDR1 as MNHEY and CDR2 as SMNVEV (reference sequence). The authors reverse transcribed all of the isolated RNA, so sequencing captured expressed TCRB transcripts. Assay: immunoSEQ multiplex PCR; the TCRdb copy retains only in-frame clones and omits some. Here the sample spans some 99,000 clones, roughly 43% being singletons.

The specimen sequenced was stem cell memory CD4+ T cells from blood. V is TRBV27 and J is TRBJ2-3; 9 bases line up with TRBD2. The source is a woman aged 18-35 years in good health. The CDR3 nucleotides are TGTGCCAGCAGCCCCGCCGGGCTAGCGGGGCGAACGCAGTATTTT. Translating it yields CASSPAGLAGRTQYF.